This passage covers 21 T cell receptor beta chains from one sample sequenced in a study of shared clonotypes between healthy human individuals. Profiling relied on immunoSEQ multiplex PCR, and the TCRdb table lists in-frame clones only, not all of them. Here the sample spans over a million clones, 95% to 97% being singletons. Sequencing was carried out using naive CD4+ T cells sorted from blood. Subset meaning: CD45RA+ positively selected. Receptors originate from a man in his thirties or forties in good health.

CDR3 in DNA: TGTGCCTGGGGGGGGGCCCAGCCCCAGCATTTT. This encodes CAWGGAQPQHF. The J gene is TRBJ1-5, the V gene TRBV7-9, with D possibly being TRBD1 (6 bases). Germline CDR1 SEHNR, CDR2 FQNEAQ (reference sequence). Trimming removed 11 bases from V and 7 bases from J, with 12 bases in between. There are 11 residues in the CDR3.

This chain links TRBV7-3 with TRBJ2-1; 11 positions agree with TRBD2. The J segment lost 0 bases and the V segment lost 5 bases, leaving 9 bases of the junction unmatched. The V gene's germline CDR1 is SGHTA and CDR2 FQGTGA. CDR3 length: 18 residues. CDR3 DNA sequence: TGTGCCAGCAGCCCCCGGACTAGCGGGCGGAGCTCCTACAATGAGCAGTTCTTC. It encodes CASSPRTSGRSSYNEQFF.

This chain uses TRBV5-1 with TRBJ2-1, with 8 bases fitting TRBD2. Germline V lookup: CDR1 SGHRS, CDR2 YFSETQ. V lost 2 bases, J lost 5 bases, and 6 bases stayed unmatched. The CDR3 length is 15 residues. The CDR3 sequence: CASSFRTSTHNEQFF. In DNA form, the CDR3 reads TGCGCCAGCAGCTTTCGGACTAGCACCCACAATGAGCAGTTCTTC.

J is TRBJ1-6 and V is TRBV2; tentatively, D is TRBD1 (6 bases). Germline loops: CDR1 SNHLY, CDR2 FYNNEI. The CDR3 runs 13 residues. V was trimmed by 7 bases and J by 13 bases, leaving 17 bases between them. This CDR3 is CASNDRMEFPLHF. In DNA, the CDR3 is TGTGCCAGCAACGACAGGATGGAATTCCCCCTCCACTTT.

The chain is built from TRBV7-6 and TRBJ1-3; TRBD1 might be the D (6 bases). There are 15 residues in the CDR3. Trimming left V 5 bases short and J 3 bases short, with 14 bases between. Germline V gene sequence: CDR1 SGHVS, CDR2 FNYEAQ. Written as DNA, the CDR3 is TGTGCCAGCAGCCTACAGGGCTTTGGTGGAAACACCATATATTTT. Amino acid sequence: CASSLQGFGGNTIYF.

The V call is TRBV19, the J call TRBJ1-2; D possibly corresponds to TRBD1 (5 bases). The CDR3 covers 15 residues. V was pared by 4 bases and J by 4 bases, with 16 bases between. Germline assignment: CDR1 LNHDA and CDR2 SQIVND (reference sequence). CDR3 amino acids: CASSSRSGPAYGYTF. The CDR3 DNA follows: TGTGCCAGTAGTAGTCGGTCGGGACCGGCCTATGGCTACACCTTC.

V is TRBV5-8 and J is TRBJ2-7, with unresolved D. The germline V gene encodes CDR1 SGHTS and CDR2 YDEGEE. Between the trimmed V and J ends, which lost 5 bases and 0 bases, there was a span of 6 bases. The CDR3 covers 12 residues. CDR3 amino acids: CASRGNSYEQYF. The CDR3 nucleotides read TGTGCCAGCAGAGGGAACTCCTACGAGCAGTACTTC.

J is TRBJ2-1 and V is TRBV6-5; TRBD2 agrees at 7 bases. Trimming at V came to 6 bases and at J to 0 bases, leaving 5 bases not matched to a gene. The germline CDR1 and CDR2 sequences are MNHEY and SVGAGI. The CDR3 length is 15 residues. CDR3 nucleotides: TGTGCCAGCAGACCACTAGCGAGCTCCTACAATGAGCAGTTCTTC. Translated: CASRPLASSYNEQFF.

This clone has just one count. The chain is built from TRBV5-1 and TRBJ2-2; D is ambiguous. This CDR3 has 14 amino acids. Deletions cut 0 bases from V and 7 bases from J, with 10 bases between. The germline CDR1 and CDR2 sequences are SGHRS and YFSETQ. As DNA, the CDR3 is TGCGCCAGCAGCTTGGCCAGCAAGGGCGGGGAGCTGTTTTTT. Translated: CASSLASKGGELFF.

Here the CDR3 DNA reads TGTGCCACCAGCAGGGGCCTTGTCTCCTACGAGCAGTACTTC. This translates into CATSRGLVSYEQYF. J is TRBJ2-7 and V is TRBV15, with unresolved D. V lost 3 bases to trimming and J lost 0 bases, with 9 bases between them. Germline V gene data show CDR1 as LNHNV and CDR2 as YYDKDF (reference sequence). This CDR3 region has 14 residues.

J is TRBJ1-1 and V is TRBV2, with D unresolved. Deletions cut 1 base from V and 5 bases from J, with 11 bases between. The germline V gene encodes CDR1 SNHLY and CDR2 FYNNEI. The CDR3 sequence is 14 residues long. In nucleotides, the CDR3 is TGTGCCAGCAGTGAAGAAAGGGTAAGGACTGAAGCTTTCTTT. It encodes CASSEERVRTEAFF.

A note on this clone: Other nucleotide sequences in the sample specify the same CDR3. The chain combines TRBV19 with TRBJ2-2; D remains unclear. Per germline, CDR1 LNHDA and CDR2 SQIVND (reference sequence). Trimming took off 3 bases at V and 6 bases at J, with 5 bases between the two ends. The CDR3 has 12 residues. DNA of the CDR3: TGTGCCAGTAGTATTAGATCCGGGGAGCTGTTTTTT. Its protein is CASSIRSGELFF.

The rearrangement uses TRBV5-6 and TRBJ2-7; 9 positions match TRBD1. V trimming: 4 bases; J trimming: 7 bases; junction bases outside the gene matches: 12. The CDR3 totals 15 residues. Germline V gives CDR1 SGHDT, CDR2 YYEEEE. CDR3 in amino acids: CASSRPTGTGREQYF. The CDR3 coding sequence is TGTGCCAGCAGCCGACCTACCGGGACAGGGAGAGAGCAGTACTTC.

This clone was found a few times. The V call is TRBV5-1, the J call TRBJ2-7; maybe TRBD1 (5 bases). The V gene's germline CDR1 is SGHRS and CDR2 YFSETQ. This CDR3 region has 16 residues. The V and J ends lost 4 bases and 3 bases respectively, with 20 bases between them. The DNA of the CDR3 is TGCGCCAGCAGCCGGACATTAAATCGGCGCGGCTACGAGCAGTACTTC. Translating it yields CASSRTLNRRGYEQYF.

The rearrangement joins TRBV12-5 to TRBJ2-5, with TRBD2 identical over 7 bases. The CDR3 has 13 amino acids. The germline gives CDR1 LGHNT, CDR2 FRNRAP. The V and J ends lost 6 bases and 4 bases, in that order; junction bases with no gene match: 5. The DNA for the CDR3 is TGTGCTAGTGGCGGACTAGGGCGAGAGACCCAGTACTTC. Translating gives CASGGLGRETQYF.

The chain uses TRBV6-1 and TRBJ2-1; 7 positions agree with TRBD2. V lost 0 bases to trimming and J lost 3 bases; unmatched junction nucleotides: 5. There are 16 residues in the CDR3. Germline V gene sequence: CDR1 MNHNS, CDR2 SASEGT. CDR3 sequence reads: CASSEARGSLYNEQFF. CDR3 in DNA: TGTGCCAGCAGTGAAGCCCGCGGGAGTCTCTACAATGAGCAGTTCTTC.

The chain has TRBV7-8 and TRBJ2-7, with D hard to call. Trimming cost V 5 bases and J 4 bases, with 15 bases left between them. The germline V gene has CDR1 SGHVS and CDR2 FQNEAQ. The CDR3 is made up of 14 amino acids. The CDR3 loop is CASSPLSVRYEQYF. The CDR3 DNA is TGTGCCAGCAGCCCCTTGTCCGTAAGGTACGAGCAGTACTTC.

A single count supports this clone. The rearrangement links TRBV5-6 to TRBJ2-3; unclear D gene. Deletions cut 2 bases from V and 0 bases from J, with 13 bases between. Germline V gives CDR1 SGHDT, CDR2 YYEEEE. The length of the CDR3 is 16 residues. CDR3 nucleotide sequence: TGTGCCAGCAGCTTAGGTTTACACACTAGCACAGATACGCAGTATTTT. Protein: CASSLGLHTSTDTQYF.

V gene TRBV21-1 combines with J gene TRBJ2-3; the tabulated D call, TRBD1, remains unverified against the DNA. TRBV21-1 is described as a pseudogene. CDR3 length: 15 residues. CDR3 amino acids: CASSKALDRYYTQYF. For the CDR3, the DNA is TGTGCCAGCAGCAAAGCGCTGGACAGGTATTATACGCAGTATTTT.

The CDR3 bases are TGTGCCAGCAATAGACGGGCAAACACCGGGGAGCTGTTTTTT. It yields the protein CASNRRANTGELFF. The chain recombines TRBV27 with TRBJ2-2; D is unresolved. The CDR3 loop spans 14 amino acids. V lost 7 bases and J lost 2, with 11 bases in between. Germline V lookup: CDR1 MNHEY, CDR2 SMNVEV (reference sequence).

V gene TRBV5-5 combines with J gene TRBJ2-3; D uncertain. The germline CDR1 and CDR2 sequences are SGHKS and YYEKEE (reference sequence). V lost 4 bases to trimming and J lost 0 bases, with 12 bases between them. The CDR3 runs 15 residues. CDR3 region: CASSPVGASTDTQYF. CDR3 DNA: TGTGCCAGCAGCCCTGTGGGCGCTAGCACAGATACGCAGTATTTT.